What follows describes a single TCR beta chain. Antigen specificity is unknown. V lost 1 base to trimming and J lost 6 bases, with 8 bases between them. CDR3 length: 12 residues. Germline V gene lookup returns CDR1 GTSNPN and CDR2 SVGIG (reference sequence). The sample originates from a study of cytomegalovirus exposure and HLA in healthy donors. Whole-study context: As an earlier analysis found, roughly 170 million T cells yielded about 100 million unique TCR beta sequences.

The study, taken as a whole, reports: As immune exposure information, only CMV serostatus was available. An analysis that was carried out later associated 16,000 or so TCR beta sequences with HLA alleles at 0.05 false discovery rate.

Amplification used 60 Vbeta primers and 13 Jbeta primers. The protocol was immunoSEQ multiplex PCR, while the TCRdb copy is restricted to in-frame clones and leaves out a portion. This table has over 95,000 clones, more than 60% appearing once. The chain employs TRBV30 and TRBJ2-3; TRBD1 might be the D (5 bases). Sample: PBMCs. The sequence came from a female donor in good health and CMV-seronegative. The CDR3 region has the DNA TGTGCCTGGAGTGACAGACAGGATACGCAGTATTTT. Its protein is CAWSDRQDTQYF. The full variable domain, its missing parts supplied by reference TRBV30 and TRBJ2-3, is SQTIHQWPATLVQPVGSPLSLECTVEGTSNPNLYWYRQAAGRGLQLLFYSVGIGQISSEVPQNLSASRPQDRQFILSSKKLLLSDSGFYLCAWSDRQDTQYFGPGTRLTVL.